Following are 26 T cell receptor beta chains from one sample sequenced in a study of blood T cell repertoires in COVID-19. Repertoires were generated with immunoSEQ multiplex PCR, while TCRdb's copy carries only in-frame clones and drops some. The data show about 180,000 clones, with 70% to 90% seen just once and over 2.5% held by the top ten. The sample consisted of peripheral blood. The source of these receptors is a man in his 60s with acute or convalescent COVID-19.

In its sample, this clone was seen a few times. In the same sample, other DNA sequences code for this CDR3. The J gene is TRBJ1-2, the V gene TRBV6-5; no firm D call. V was clipped by 0 bases and J by 8 bases, with 10 bases between them. The germline gives CDR1 MNHEY, CDR2 SVGAGI. This CDR3 region has 13 residues. The CDR3 sequence is CASSYSGGGGYTF. CDR3 in DNA: TGTGCCAGCAGTTACTCAGGAGGAGGGGGCTACACCTTC.

The V call is TRBV5-1, the J call TRBJ2-5, with TRBD2 identical over 9 bases. The CDR3 runs to 16 residues. V shed 4 bases, J shed 3 bases, and the junction held 10 bases outside the gene matches. Germline assignment: CDR1 SGHRS and CDR2 YFSETQ. The CDR3 DNA is TGCGCCAGCAGCAGGCAGCTAGCGGGAATTAAAGAGACCCAGTACTTC. This codes for CASSRQLAGIKETQYF.

The chain combines TRBV29-1 with TRBJ2-1, with 10 bases identical to TRBD1. J lost 4 bases, V lost 7 bases, and 4 bases had no gene match. This CDR3 has 13 amino acids. CDR1 and CDR2 from the germline V gene are SQVTM and ANQGSEA. CDR3 in DNA: TGCAGCGCAGGGACAGGGGTTTACAATGAGCAGTTCTTC. This sequence encodes CSAGTGVYNEQFF.

The chain couples TRBV12-3 or TRBV12-4 to TRBJ2-1; tentatively, D is TRBD2 (5 bases). The germline V and J ends were trimmed by 6 bases and 11 bases, with 14 bases remaining between them. The CDR3 totals 12 residues. CDR3 nucleotide sequence: TGTGCCAGCAGAGAAAGTTCGGGGAAGCAGTTCTTC. It is translated as CASRESSGKQFF.

A word on this clone: Other DNA sequences of this sample code for an identical CDR3. This chain links TRBV19 with TRBJ2-7, with 9 nucleotides matching TRBD1. From germline, CDR1 is LNHDA and CDR2 SQIVND (reference sequence). V trimming: 6 bases; J trimming: 2 bases; junction bases outside the gene matches: 8. The CDR3 has 15 amino acids. The CDR3 region is CASSPPGQGTYEQYF. The CDR3 DNA reads as TGTGCCAGTAGCCCACCTGGACAGGGGACCTACGAGCAGTACTTC.

This clone occurred a few times. The junction and the germline gene differ at one end; a read error may be behind it. The chain combines TRBV13 with TRBJ2-3; a weak D match, TRBD2 (6 bases). The CDR3 extends over 15 amino acids. Germline CDR1 PRHDT, CDR2 FYEKMQ (reference sequence). The CDR3 nucleotides read TGTGCCAGCAGCATAGGACTAAGGAGCACAGATACGCAGTATTTT. Protein sequence: CASSIGLRSTDTQYF. Complete variable domain (other parts from reference TRBV13 and TRBJ2-3): AAGVIQSPRHLIKEKRETATLKCYPIPRHDTVYWYQQGPGQDPQFLISFYEKMQSDKGSIPDRFSAQQFSDYHSELNMSSLELGDSALYFCASSIGLRSTDTQYFGPGTRLTVL.

This rearrangement joins TRBV3-1 (or the pseudogene TRBV3-2) to TRBJ2-1; D perhaps matches TRBD1 (6 bases). The CDR3 sequence is 15 residues long. Germline loops: CDR1 LGHDT, CDR2 YNNKEL (reference sequence). V lost 5 bases to trimming and J lost 2 bases, with 13 bases between them. The CDR3, as DNA: TGTGCCAGCAGCAGCACAGGGAAGCCCTACAATGAGCAGTTCTTC. It codes for CASSSTGKPYNEQFF.

This clone came up a few times. The rearrangement links TRBV28 to TRBJ1-2; D might be TRBD1 (5 bases). Germline-derived CDR1 and CDR2 are MDHEN and SYDVKM. This CDR3 spans 14 amino acids. Trimming shortened V by 1 base and J by 4 bases, and 10 bases separated the two germline ends. CDR3 sequence reads: CASSLSGYAYGYTF. DNA of the CDR3: TGTGCCAGCAGTTTATCAGGGTATGCCTATGGCTACACCTTC.

The chain carries TRBV5-5 and TRBJ1-4; possible D gene TRBD1, 5 bases. This CDR3 is built from 18 residues. Between the trimmed V and J ends, which lost 4 bases and 0 bases, there was a span of 19 bases. CDR1 and CDR2 from the germline V gene are SGHKS and YYEKEE (reference sequence). CDR3 sequence reads: CASSPKGATVATNEKLFF. The CDR3 DNA reads TGTGCCAGCAGCCCCAAAGGGGCAACCGTAGCAACTAATGAAAAACTGTTTTTT.

In its sample, this clone was seen once. The V call is TRBV19, the J call TRBJ1-2; 10 bases are shared with TRBD1. The CDR3 loop spans 16 amino acids. Trimming removed 1 base from V and 6 bases from J; junction bases left unmatched: 8. Per germline, CDR1 LNHDA and CDR2 SQIVND (reference sequence). In nucleotides, the CDR3 is TGTGCCAGTAGTATAGGAGGTGGACAGGGGGATCATGGCTACACCTTC. This sequence encodes CASSIGGGQGDHGYTF.

The V gene is TRBV28, the J gene TRBJ1-2, with 12 bases matching TRBD1. Trimming took 6 bases from V and 7 from J; bases not matched to a gene: 12. CDR1 is MDHEN and CDR2 is SYDVKM in the germline V gene. CDR3 length: 16 residues. CDR3 DNA sequence: TGTGCCAGCAGCCACGGGAGGGACAGGGGGCAGGGTGGCTACACCTTC. It specifies CASSHGRDRGQGGYTF.

The chain recombines TRBV12-1 with TRBJ2-7; TRBD1, as called in the table, went unchecked against the DNA. TRBV12-1 is a recognized pseudogene. This CDR3 has 16 residues. The CDR3 spells CASSFAGQGSKDEQYF. CDR3 nucleotides: TGTGCCAGCAGCTTTGCGGGACAGGGAAGTAAGGACGAGCAGTACTTC.

This clone was detected many times. This rearrangement joins TRBV29-1 to TRBJ1-2, with TRBD1 matching over 8 bases. Germline V CDR1 and CDR2: SQVTM, ANQGSEA. The CDR3 sequence is 13 residues long. V dropped 6 bases and J dropped 6; count of bases not matched to a gene: 9. In nucleotides, the CDR3 is TGCAGCGTCCTAATTATGACAGGGGATGGCTACACCTTC. This codes for CSVLIMTGDGYTF.

The V gene is TRBV4-3, the J gene TRBJ2-7; tentatively, D is TRBD1 (5 bases). The CDR3 consists of 16 residues. Trimming took 9 bases from V and 3 from J, leaving 24 bases between them. Germline CDR1 and CDR2: LGHNA and YSLEER. CDR3 coding DNA: TGCGCCAGTAGTCCCTTCTGGAGTGGGCAGGGCTACGAGCAGTACTTC. Its translation is CASSPFWSGQGYEQYF.

This clone was picked up a small number of times. The chain is built from TRBV7-2 and TRBJ1-3; 9 nucleotides line up with TRBD1. This CDR3 region has 16 residues. J lost 4 bases, V lost 5 bases, and 9 bases had no gene match. Germline V gives CDR1 SGHTA, CDR2 FQGNSA. The CDR3 region has the DNA TGTGCCAGCAGCCCAACTACAGGGGGCTCGGGAAACACCATATATTTT. Protein: CASSPTTGGSGNTIYF.

The chain carries TRBV6-6 and TRBJ2-7; 12 bases map to TRBD1. Germline V gives CDR1 MNHNY, CDR2 SVGAGI (reference sequence). V gave up 6 bases and J gave up 4 bases; unmatched junction bases: 7. This CDR3 contains 15 residues. The CDR3 bases are TGTGCCAGCAGCAAACCGGGACAGGGGGCTTACGAGCAGTACTTC. Translation gives CASSKPGQGAYEQYF.

The chain couples TRBV27 to TRBJ1-5, with D hard to call. Germline V gene sequence: CDR1 MNHEY, CDR2 SMNVEV (reference sequence). This CDR3 is built from 15 residues. The ends were cut back, 2 bases at V and 7 bases at J, with 15 bases in the middle. In nucleotides, the CDR3 is TGTGCCAGCAGTTTAGAATGGTCCAACGGGCAGCCCCAGCATTTT. Protein sequence: CASSLEWSNGQPQHF.

The gene calls are TRBV4-1 and TRBJ2-5, with D possibly being TRBD2 (6 bases). CDR1 is MGHRA and CDR2 is YSYEKL in the germline V gene. The CDR3 consists of 15 residues. V lost 0 bases, J lost 2 bases, and 10 bases lay in between. The CDR3 loop is CASSQEGLPQETQYF. Written as DNA, the CDR3 is TGCGCCAGCAGCCAAGAGGGACTGCCACAAGAGACCCAGTACTTC.

This chain joins TRBV7-2 and TRBJ1-5; D unclear. Germline lookup yields CDR1 SGHTA and CDR2 FQGNSA. There are 12 residues in the CDR3. V shed 2 bases and J shed 9 bases, with 8 bases lying between them. CDR3 loop: CASSLIGRPQHF. The CDR3 nucleotides are TGTGCCAGCAGCTTAATTGGGAGGCCCCAGCATTTT.

This chain links TRBV9 with TRBJ1-2; D is ambiguous. The CDR3 has 13 amino acids. Trimming took 0 bases from V and 8 from J, leaving 11 bases between them. Looked up from germline, CDR1 is SGDLS and CDR2 is YYNGEE. CDR3 loop: CASSVGQRVGYTF. In DNA, the CDR3 is TGTGCCAGCAGCGTAGGGCAGAGGGTCGGCTACACCTTC. Variable domain in full (rest from reference TRBV9 and TRBJ1-2): DSGVTQTPKHLITATGQRVTLRCSPRSGDLSVYWYQQSLDQGLQFLIQYYNGEERAKGNILERFSAQQFPDLHSELNLSSLELGDSALYFCASSVGQRVGYTFGSGTRLTVV.

This clone was seen only once. J is TRBJ2-3 and V is TRBV19; 8 bases line up with TRBD1. Trimming at V came to 5 bases and at J to 1 base, leaving 11 bases not matched to a gene. Germline CDR1 and CDR2: LNHDA and SQIVND (reference sequence). The CDR3 contains 17 residues. The CDR3 DNA reads TGTGCCAGTAGTGCCCACGTCCAGGGGGCAGGCACAGATACGCAGTATTTT. Translating it yields CASSAHVQGAGTDTQYF.

This clone was found a few times. The chain has TRBV23-1 and TRBJ1-6; TRBD1 agrees at 7 bases. TRBV23-1 is labeled an ORF, and its function is uncertain. J gave up 9 bases and V 2 bases, and 13 bases lay outside the gene matches. This CDR3 comprises 17 residues. CDR3 sequence reads: CASSQTPGQAVASPLHF. The CDR3 nucleotides read TGCGCCAGCAGTCAAACCCCTGGACAGGCCGTGGCTTCACCCCTCCACTTT.

The chain has TRBV3-1 (or the pseudogene TRBV3-2) and TRBJ2-1; 10 nucleotides align to TRBD2. The V segment lost 0 bases and the J segment 6 bases; nucleotides outside the gene matches: 5. The CDR3 sequence is 16 residues long. Germline V lookup: CDR1 LGHDT, CDR2 YNNKEL (reference sequence). The CDR3 loop is CASSQDLGLARNEQFF. CDR3 DNA sequence: TGTGCCAGCAGCCAAGATCTGGGACTAGCGCGCAATGAGCAGTTCTTC.

This chain uses TRBV5-1 with TRBJ1-2; the match to TRBD1 covers 9 bases. After removal of 2 bases from V and 7 bases from J, the junction contained 3 bases not matched to a gene. This CDR3 is built from 13 residues. From germline, CDR1 is SGHRS and CDR2 YFSETQ. The CDR3 nucleotides read TGCGCCAGCAGCTTAACAGGGGGCTTTGGCTACACCTTC. Translated, it gives CASSLTGGFGYTF. Full variable domain (rest looked up from reference TRBV5-1 and TRBJ1-2): KAGVTQTPRYLIKTRGQQVTLSCSPISGHRSVSWYQQTPGQGLQFLFEYFSETQRNKGNFPGRFSGRQFSNSRSEMNVSTLELGDSALYLCASSLTGGFGYTFGSGTRLTVV.

DNA for the CDR3: TGTGCCAGCAGCTTACCCGGACTAGCGGGAGGGCCTCGGACCGGGGAGCTGTTTTTT. It specifies CASSLPGLAGGPRTGELFF. This chain connects TRBV7-2 to TRBJ2-2, with 15 bases aligning to TRBD2. CDR3 length equals 19 residues. Germline V gene lookup returns CDR1 SGHTA and CDR2 FQGNSA. J lost 5 bases, V lost 2 bases, and 9 bases had no gene match. Supplemented by reference TRBV7-2 and TRBJ2-2, the full variable domain reads GAGVSQSPSNKVTEKGKDVELRCDPISGHTALYWYRQSLGQGLEFLIYFQGNSAPDKSGLPSDRFSAERTGGSVSTLTIQRTQQEDSAVYLCASSLPGLAGGPRTGELFFGEGSRLTVL.

J is TRBJ1-2 and V is TRBV19; 9 bases agree with TRBD1. This CDR3 comprises 14 residues. With 5 bases clipped from V and 4 bases from J, the junction kept 5 bases outside the gene matches. Germline V gives CDR1 LNHDA, CDR2 SQIVND (reference sequence). CDR3 in amino acids: CASSGQGMGYGYTF. CDR3 DNA sequence: TGTGCCAGTAGTGGACAGGGGATGGGCTATGGCTACACCTTC.